This record concerns one T cell receptor (beta chain) sequence. What it binds is not known. The entry originates in a study of CD8 T cells in ankylosing spondylitis. Germline assignment: CDR1 SQVTM and CDR2 ANQGSEA. Trimming removed 7 bases from V and 4 bases from J, with 27 bases in between. This CDR3 region has 17 residues. Whole-study results and caveats: According to the report, clones linked to the disease were significantly enriched in matched synovial fluid samples taken from ankylosing spondylitis patients. It appeared that ankylosing spondylitis blood was characterized by a TCR beta motif of roughly 8 highly homologous variants.

TCRdb reanalysed the 5' RACE reads using MiXCR and keeps one entry per CDR3 protein. The sample lists 380,000 or so distinct CDR3 sequences; more than 20% were seen once. This rearrangement joins TRBV29-1 to TRBJ2-3; TRBD1 is a possible D gene (6 bases). The sample taken for sequencing was blood, either unsorted or a sorted T cell fraction (not recorded which). The receptor's source is a male donor with ankylosing spondylitis or in good health (not recorded which). Here the CDR3 reads CSAALTVPGHWADTQYF. CDR3 bases: TGCAGCGCTGCCCTCACGGTACCGGGACACTGGGCAGATACGCAGTATTTT.